A single sample gave rise to the 12 T cell receptor beta chains below, sequenced in a study of T-cell memory formation after mild COVID-19. TCRdb redid the calling of the 5' RACE reads with MiXCR, one entry per CDR3 protein. The data show about 100,000 distinct CDR3 sequences, around 10% seen once. The sequenced material came from PBMCs or a T cell subset sorted from them (not recorded which). The receptors derive from a man younger than 35 who had mild COVID-19 (a few samples of this study predate the infection). Cell type and time point are not known.

Ten or more counts support this clonotype. This chain uses TRBV7-9 with TRBJ2-3; D call uncertain. Deletions cut 0 bases from V and 0 bases from J, with 1 base between. The CDR3 has 13 amino acids. The germline CDR1 and CDR2 sequences are SEHNR and FQNEAQ (reference sequence). Here the CDR3 DNA reads TGTGCCAGCAGCTTAGCTAGCACAGATACGCAGTATTTT. Its translation is CASSLASTDTQYF.

V gene TRBV24-1 combines with J gene TRBJ2-5; D unresolved. The CDR3 spans 12 residues. Germline V gene lookup returns CDR1 KGHDR and CDR2 SFDVKD. Trimming left V 1 base short and J 1 base short, with 0 bases between. The CDR3 coding sequence is TGTGCCACCAGTGATTTCCAAGAGACCCAGTACTTC. This encodes CATSDFQETQYF.

This clonotype turned up a few times. The CDR3 here is CASSKGRHFSGANVLTF. CDR3 in DNA: TGTGCCAGCAGCAAAGGGAGACACTTCTCTGGGGCCAACGTCCTGACTTTC. The V and J genes are TRBV9 and TRBJ2-6; possibly TRBD2 for D (5 bases). The germline V gene encodes CDR1 SGDLS and CDR2 YYNGEE. The CDR3 extends over 17 amino acids. With 4 bases removed from V and 0 bases from J, the gap between germline ends came to 14 bases. The whole variable domain, filled in from reference TRBV9 and TRBJ2-6, reads DSGVTQTPKHLITATGQRVTLRCSPRSGDLSVYWYQQSLDQGLQFLIQYYNGEERAKGNILERFSAQQFPDLHSELNLSSLELGDSALYFCASSKGRHFSGANVLTFGAGSRLTVL.

In its sample, this clonotype was seen many times. This chain links TRBV7-9 with TRBJ2-5; D unresolved. This CDR3 region has 13 residues. Germline CDR1 SEHNR, CDR2 FQNEAQ (reference sequence). The ends were cut back, 5 bases at V and 7 bases at J, with 14 bases in the middle. The CDR3: CASSPTSGGTQYF. DNA of the CDR3: TGTGCCAGCAGCCCGACTTCTGGTGGGACCCAGTACTTC.

The chain couples TRBV9 to TRBJ2-5; tentative D call: TRBD2 (6 bases). V was clipped by 0 bases and J by 0 bases, with 9 bases between them. The CDR3 spans 15 residues. Germline CDR1 is SGDLS and CDR2 is YYNGEE. CDR3 in amino acids: CASSVDGRYQETQYF. In DNA, the CDR3 is TGTGCCAGCAGCGTAGACGGGAGATACCAAGAGACCCAGTACTTC.

The chain employs TRBV4-1 and TRBJ1-1, with a tentative D call TRBD1 (6 bases). The germline V and J ends were trimmed by 5 bases and 6 bases, with 13 bases remaining between them. CDR1 and CDR2 from the germline V gene are MGHRA and YSYEKL. The CDR3 contains 13 residues. The CDR3 reads CASSYRDPAEAFF. The CDR3 DNA is TGCGCCAGCAGCTACAGGGATCCCGCTGAAGCTTTCTTT.

The sample holds many counts of this clonotype. The chain uses TRBV5-1 and TRBJ2-7; D perhaps matches TRBD1 (6 bases). Trimming stripped 2 bases from V and 3 bases from J, with 15 bases between. The CDR3 runs 15 residues. Per germline, CDR1 SGHRS and CDR2 YFSETQ. CDR3 coding DNA: TGCGCCAGCAGCTTCTTCCCAGGGGACGGCTACGAGCAGTACTTC. This translates into CASSFFPGDGYEQYF.

This clonotype has only a few counts. The chain uses TRBV5-1 and TRBJ2-7; 11 nucleotides align to TRBD1. The V segment lost 4 bases and the J segment 5 bases; nucleotides outside the gene matches: 8. The germline V gene encodes CDR1 SGHRS and CDR2 YFSETQ. CDR3 length equals 15 residues. The DNA of the CDR3 is TGCGCCAGCAGCGGGGCGGACAGGGGGCGGAACGAGCAGTACTTC. Protein: CASSGADRGRNEQYF.

The chain carries TRBV6-6 and TRBJ2-1; 9 bases fit TRBD2. The CDR3 length is 15 residues. Trimming at V came to 6 bases and at J to 10 bases, leaving 13 bases not matched to a gene. Germline-derived CDR1 and CDR2 are MNHNY and SVGAGI (reference sequence). The CDR3, as DNA: TGTGCCAGCAGACACCTAGCGGGGAGGCAAGGGGAGCAGTTCTTC. It codes for CASRHLAGRQGEQFF.

This clonotype was detected a few times. This chain connects TRBV7-6 to TRBJ1-5, with a tentative D call TRBD1 (5 bases). Germline-derived CDR1 and CDR2 are SGHVS and FNYEAQ. V shed 5 bases and J shed 4 bases, with 9 bases lying between them. There are 13 residues in the CDR3. CDR3 sequence (DNA): TGTGCCAGCAGCATGGGGGGGAATCAGCCCCAGCATTTT. It encodes CASSMGGNQPQHF.

To note about this clonotype: Because it lacks the conserved phenylalanine or tryptophan at the end, this CDR3 is likely a read error. V is TRBV4-1 and J is TRBJ1-1; D not certain. This CDR3 is 13 amino acids long. Germline CDR1 is MGHRA and CDR2 is YSYEKL. The V and J ends lost 1 base and 11 bases respectively, with 14 bases between them. The CDR3 region has the DNA TGCGCCAGCAGCCAAGTTTCGGAACCGAGGGCTTTCTTG. Translating it yields CASSQVSEPRAFL.

This clonotype occurred a few times. The V gene is TRBV27, the J gene TRBJ2-6; D ambiguous. CDR1 is MNHEY, CDR2 SMNVEV, per germline (reference sequence). CDR3 length: 16 amino acids. Deletions cut 7 bases from V and 1 base from J, with 14 bases between. CDR3 amino acids: CASTSLLRSGANVLTF. CDR3 coding DNA: TGTGCCAGCACCTCCCTTTTGAGATCTGGGGCCAACGTCCTGACTTTC.